The rows below give T cell receptor beta chains drawn from one sample of a study of OX40 agonist ivuxolimab in advanced cancers. Here immunoSEQ multiplex PCR was the method, and the copy in TCRdb shows in-frame clones only, minus some. The sample has 65,000 to 70,000 clones, around 87% seen once. Sequencing used CD4+ or CD8+ T cells sorted from blood, obtained in a trial of the OX40 agonist ivuxolimab. Source of these receptors: an adult with an advanced solid tumor such as melanoma, head and neck, liver or kidney cancer. CDR3s include the opening cysteine and the closing phenylalanine or tryptophan. Fields, in order: D gene, V gene, J gene, clone size, CDR3 DNA, CDR3 protein. The D gene is left open where the match is weak. For some rows the clone size is stated as once, few or many, or as a class when expanded; others skip it.

D: .; V: TRBV5-4; J: TRBJ2-7; size: .; DNA: TGTGCCAGCAGCTTGGGCAGGGGGGAAATGTACGAGCAGTACTTC; CDR3: CASSLGRGEMYEQYF
D: .; V: TRBV19; J: TRBJ2-7; size: .; DNA: TGTGCCAGTAGTATAGGGGACGGAGCCTACGAGCAGTACTTC; CDR3: CASSIGDGAYEQYF
D: .; V: TRBV2; J: TRBJ2-3; size: .; DNA: TGTGCCAGCATACTTTTAGCCTCTACAGATACGCAGTATTTT; CDR3: CASILLASTDTQYF
D: .; V: TRBV2; J: TRBJ1-4; size: .; DNA: TGTGCCAGCAGTAGGAGGGGACCTAATGAAAAACTGTTTTTT; CDR3: CASSRRGPNEKLFF
D: TRBD1; V: TRBV14; J: TRBJ1-1; size: .; DNA: TGTGCCAGCAGCCCACAGACAGGGAGGGCTAACACTGAAGCTTTCTTT; CDR3: CASSPQTGRANTEAFF
D: .; V: TRBV7-3; J: TRBJ2-1; size: once; DNA: TGTGCCAGCAGCTTAACAGGGGAAGTGGGTGAGCAGTTCTTC; CDR3: CASSLTGEVGEQFF
D: .; V: TRBV21-1; J: TRBJ1-5; size: .; DNA: TGTGCCAGCAGCAAAGGTCAGCCCCAGCATTTT; CDR3: CASSKGQPQHF
D: .; V: TRBV7-3; J: TRBJ1-2; size: .; DNA: TGTGCCAGCAGCCCCGGACGGCTAGGCCTTAACTATGGCTACACCTTC; CDR3: CASSPGRLGLNYGYTF
D: TRBD2; V: TRBV19; J: TRBJ2-2; size: .; DNA: TGTGCCAGTAGTATTGTGGGACTAGTAACCGGGGAGCTGTTTTTT; CDR3: CASSIVGLVTGELFF
D: TRBD2; V: TRBV6-6; J: TRBJ2-3; size: .; DNA: TGTGCCAGCAGTTACTCCGGGAGGAGCACAGATACGCAGTATTTT; CDR3: CASSYSGRSTDTQYF
D: TRBD1; V: TRBV5-1; J: TRBJ2-7; size: .; DNA: TGCGCCAGCAGCTCGAACGGACAGGGCTCCTACGAGCAGTACTTC; CDR3: CASSSNGQGSYEQYF
D: .; V: TRBV7-2; J: TRBJ2-1; size: .; DNA: TGTGCCAGCAGCTTCCGGGAGAATTCCTACAATGAGCAGTTCTTC; CDR3: CASSFRENSYNEQFF
D: .; V: TRBV5-5; J: TRBJ1-1; size: .; DNA: TGTGCCAGCAGCTTTCCAGGGCGAACTGAAGCTTTCTTT; CDR3: CASSFPGRTEAFF
D: .; V: TRBV28; J: TRBJ1-2; size: .; DNA: TGTGCCAGCAGTTTCCCGTTCCGACAGCGCAACCTGGACTATGGCTACACCTTC; CDR3: CASSFPFRQRNLDYGYTF
D: .; V: TRBV5-8; J: TRBJ1-2; size: .; DNA: TGTGCCAGCAGACGCCGCGGTGAGGAAGGCTACACCTTC; CDR3: CASRRRGEEGYTF
D: .; V: TRBV5-8; J: TRBJ1-1; size: .; DNA: TGTGCCAGCAGCTTTGGACCCGAAGCTTTCTTT; CDR3: CASSFGPEAFF
D: .; V: TRBV18; J: TRBJ2-7; size: .; DNA: TGTGCCAGCTCACCAGGGGAGTACAGCGAGCAGTACTTC; CDR3: CASSPGEYSEQYF
D: TRBD1; V: TRBV11-2; J: TRBJ2-5; size: .; DNA: TGTGCCAGCAGCCTCCTGACAGGGGGCAAGGGAGAGACCCAGTACTTC; CDR3: CASSLLTGGKGETQYF
D: TRBD2; V: TRBV11-2; J: TRBJ2-7; size: .; DNA: TGTGCCAGCAGCTTAGAGGGGGGACTAGCGGGAGAGTGGTACGAGCAGTACTTC; CDR3: CASSLEGGLAGEWYEQYF
D: TRBD2; V: TRBV7-9; J: TRBJ2-7; size: once; DNA: TGTGCCAGCAGCTTAGAGGCTAGCGGGAGCGAGCAGTACTTC; CDR3: CASSLEASGSEQYF
D: TRBD2; V: TRBV19; J: TRBJ2-7; size: medium-sized; DNA: TGTGCCAGTAGCCCGACTAGCGGTCAAACCTACGAGCAGTACTTC; CDR3: CASSPTSGQTYEQYF
D: TRBD1; V: TRBV5-1; J: TRBJ1-4; size: once; DNA: TGCGCCAGCAGCCCGGGACAGCGATTTAATGAAAAACTGTTTTTT; CDR3: CASSPGQRFNEKLFF
D: TRBD1; V: TRBV7-2; J: TRBJ2-7; size: .; DNA: TGTGCCAGCAGCCATACCGGGACAGGGATGGTAGAGCAGTACTTC; CDR3: CASSHTGTGMVEQYF
D: .; V: TRBV6-6; J: TRBJ2-5; size: .; DNA: TGTGCCAGCTCGCCGGGGGAGACCCAGTACTTC; CDR3: CASSPGETQYF
D: .; V: TRBV4-1; J: TRBJ2-1; size: .; DNA: TGCGCCAGCAGCCAAGATCTCGGGACCTACAATGAGCAGTTCTTC; CDR3: CASSQDLGTYNEQFF
D: .; V: TRBV4-3; J: TRBJ1-2; size: .; DNA: TGCGCCAGCAGCCAAACCCGGGACGTCGGGGGCTACACCTTC; CDR3: CASSQTRDVGGYTF
D: .; V: TRBV5-1; J: TRBJ2-7; size: .; DNA: TGCGCCAGCAGCTTAGGGACCACTACCTACGAGCAGTACTTC; CDR3: CASSLGTTTYEQYF
D: .; V: TRBV9; J: TRBJ1-2; size: .; DNA: TGTGCCAGCAGCCTCCAAACAGGAGGCTGGGGCTATGGCTACACCTTC; CDR3: CASSLQTGGWGYGYTF
D: .; V: TRBV5-6; J: TRBJ2-7; size: .; DNA: TGTGCCAGCAGCTCCAGCCGCGAGCAGTACTTC; CDR3: CASSSSREQYF
D: .; V: TRBV7-2; J: TRBJ2-3; size: .; DNA: TGTGCCAGCAGCCCAGCGAGCACAGATACGCAGTATTTT; CDR3: CASSPASTDTQYF
D: .; V: TRBV28; J: TRBJ2-7; size: .; DNA: TGTGCCAGCAGTCAACCCCCGGTCCGCGAGCAGTACTTC; CDR3: CASSQPPVREQYF
D: TRBD2; V: TRBV7-2; J: TRBJ2-2; size: .; DNA: TGTGCCAGCAGCTCTGGGGCCTCGGCAGCGGGAGCTCCCGGGGAGCTGTTTTTT; CDR3: CASSSGASAAGAPGELFF
D: TRBD1; V: TRBV5-1; J: TRBJ1-2; size: .; DNA: TGCGCCAGCAGCTTGGCACAGGGGCCAGATGGCTACACCTTC; CDR3: CASSLAQGPDGYTF